This T cell receptor (beta chain) was recovered during a study of long-term antiretroviral therapy in people with HIV. They ran version v3.0 of the immunoSEQ assay at survey level. Assay used: immunoSEQ multiplex PCR; TCRdb lists only in-frame clones, some missing. The sample records some 27,000 clones, 65% to 85% being singletons. Comment on this clone: Its antigen is unidentified.

Study conclusions and caveats: The data indicate that diversity increased after ART but remained below transplant donor controls.

The CDR3 runs to 14 residues. In germline, CDR1 is MNHEY, CDR2 SMNVEV (reference sequence). Trimming took 5 bases from V and 5 from J, leaving 15 bases between them. The sequence was obtained from a man between 18 and 29 years old with HIV. This chain uses TRBV27 with TRBJ1-2; no definite D call. This material consisted of unsorted PBMCs, taken 0.4 years after starting antiretroviral therapy. CDR3 in amino acids: CASSTKDPYYGYTF. The CDR3 nucleotides read TGTGCCAGCAGTACCAAGGACCCTTATTATGGCTACACCTTC.